This TCR beta chain was recorded in a study of cytomegalovirus exposure and HLA in healthy donors. The wider study: The 100 million to 140 million unique TCR beta sequences, from about 190 million T cells, were found by an earlier analysis. Findings and limits, study-wide: Analyzed later, most CMV-associated TCR beta chains appeared HLA-restricted. CMV serostatus alone was available as immune exposure information.

PCR involved 60 Vbeta and 13 Jbeta primers. The method was immunoSEQ multiplex PCR; TCRdb's version includes in-frame clones alone and lacks a portion of them. The repertoire consists of around 150,000 clones, with about 64% occurring once and the leading ten covering 2% to 2.5%. This clone was seen only a few times. Its antigen is unidentified. The receptor was isolated from a woman in her thirties or forties in good health and CMV-seronegative. The sample consisted of PBMCs.

CDR3 DNA sequence: TGTGCCAGTACACCTACCCGGGAGCCCAACTATGGCTACACCTTC. Translating gives CASTPTREPNYGYTF. V usage is TRBV19 and J usage is TRBJ1-2; no definite D call. CDR1 is LNHDA and CDR2 is SQIVND in the germline V gene (reference sequence). This CDR3 has 15 amino acids. V lost 7 bases and J 2 bases, leaving 17 bases between the germline ends.